This T cell receptor beta chain appears in the sequencing data of a study of blood T cell repertoires in COVID-19 (dated by TCRdb to 2019 to 2021). Background on the whole study: Collaborator samples came from the United States, Italy and Spain and covered acute and convalescent phases of COVID-19. Subjects who had been exposed to COVID-19, were actively infected with it, or had recovered from it provided the deeply sampled blood TCRbeta repertoires that made up the dataset. The prospective study material was composed of cDNA or gDNA derived from T cells, B-cell-depleted T cells, or PBMCs. Nearly every sample came with metadata listing a de-identified subject ID, COVID-19 status, age in years and sex. Samples came from the ongoing ImmuneRACE study (first 160 participants) plus 1,254 subjects from 6 global collaborators. The repertoires were made available in a free public database intended to serve as a resource for research on the immune response to SARS-CoV-2. Where available, HLA class I and class II types were taken from metadata supplied by the sample provider and were not determined by assay-based typing.

Whole blood was collected in K2EDTA tubes by collaborating institutions according to the institutions' own protocols. For TCRbeta analysis, collaborators shipped samples as frozen whole blood, isolated PBMCs, or DNA extracted from either of those sample types. V drops 5 bases and J drops 9 bases, leaving 20 bases in between. The CDR3, cysteine through phenylalanine, is 15 amino acids long. Here the CDR3 DNA is all that survives: 45 bases in frame from base 1. The germline V gene (reference sequence) yields MNHEY for CDR1 and SMNVEV for CDR2. TCRbeta CDR3 regions were amplified from genomic DNA using the immunoSEQ Assay, a bias-controlled multiplex PCR. The original methods were these. The number of nucleated cells in each sample was estimated from the amplification of reference gene primers within the assay. To quantify the absolute abundance of each unique TCRbeta CDR3 rearrangement, sequence reads were collapsed and filtered. For each sample, productive Simpson clonality was calculated as the square root of Simpson's diversity index across productive rearrangements. TCRdb limited this immuneACCESS table to in-frame rearrangements with V and J called. A share of clones is missing; checked studies link under half to unresolved V genes, and the rest is unexplained. From that table come the V and J calls and clone size; the DNA was used to work out D and trimming. For this sample there are 80,000 or so clones; about 82% appear just once. The ten largest account for 18% of the sample.

Here is what the overall study found, with its caveats: The quantity of clinical and demographic metadata differed by source and by participant and was supplied without curation.

As concerns this clone: The antigen it recognizes is unknown. No much larger clone is present one base from it, and per-base qualities are unavailable.

The chain is made from TRBV27 and TRBJ1-5, with the D gene not confidently named. The clonotype originates from a woman aged 60-75 years with acute or convalescent COVID-19. The sequenced sample consisted of peripheral blood. For the CDR3, the sequence is CASSPRGYESGPQHF. The sequenced DNA is TGTGCCAGCAGTCCTAGAGGCTACGAAAGCGGGCCCCAGCATTTT.